This T cell receptor (beta chain) emerged from a study of blood T cell repertoires in COVID-19. Study-level information: Acute-phase and convalescent COVID-19 samples originated in the United States, Italy and Spain. Nucleic acid was either cDNA or gDNA, and it came from T cells, B-cell-depleted T cells, or PBMCs.

Authors' data handling: Scientists estimated how many nucleated cells there were by amplifying reference gene primers. Sequencing used immunoSEQ multiplex PCR; TCRdb keeps in-frame clones, though not all of them. The V and J calls and clone size come from that table; D and trimming were worked out from the DNA. In the table there are 300,000 to 400,000 clones, roughly 88% of which are singletons. Specimen: peripheral blood. The clonotype was recovered from a woman between 45 and 60 years old with active or convalescent COVID-19.

The CDR3 DNA is TGTGCCTGGACCCCATTTGGGAGGGCCTTTGGAAACACCATATATTTT. Its protein is CAWTPFGRAFGNTIYF. J is TRBJ1-3 and V is TRBV30; no definite D call. From germline, CDR1 is GTSNPN and CDR2 SVGIG (reference sequence). The V end was cut by 4 bases, the J end by 3 bases, with 19 bases between. The CDR3 has 16 amino acids.